This T cell receptor (beta chain) is from a study of T cell responses to AZD1222 COVID-19 vaccine (dated by TCRdb to the early 2020s). Describing the broader study: AZD1222 recipients given second doses at about 4 weeks or at about 12 weeks were pooled, since spike-specific TCR depth and breadth were not found to differ between the two schedules. A total of more than 230 trial participants underwent TCR sequencing, of whom around 200 received two doses of AZD1222 and around 25 received two doses of the MenACWY control vaccine. Trial participants were enrolled into age subgroups of 18-55, 56-69 and 70-plus years, which contained 148, 28 and 57 TCR-sequenced participants, respectively. What the study reported, not specific to this receptor: Because no samples from the day 14 peak response were available, repertoires could be characterized only after the peak T cell response. Participants were mostly white British, with more females than males. The authors suggested clonal diversity may have been underestimated. Nearly half of unique spike-specific TCRs reportedly recognized epitopes outside regions mutated in the B.1.351 and B.1.1.7 variants. After two AZD1222 doses, both the breadth and the depth of spike-specific TCRs were significantly higher than at day 0 and than in MenACWY recipients. Conclusions about previously exposed vaccinees are limited because only six or seven AZD1222 recipients were SARS-CoV-2 seropositive at baseline. The 56-69-year group was small, and its depth increase did not reach significance, likely because of low power. The vaccine-associated CD4 TCRs covered the entire spike protein, and the dominant responses fell in regions 160-218 and 743-854.

The time point label for this specimen denotes: baseline before first vaccination. Vaccinee samples were obtained from the UK trials COV001 and COV002, which included a single-blind randomized controlled phase 2/3 trial of AZD1222 (ChAdOx1 nCoV-19) in healthy adults. Trial participant PBMC samples were collected at day 0 and day 28 after the second dose for TCRbeta chain sequencing. The CDR3 regions of human TCRbeta chains were subjected to immunosequencing. In the authors' own workflow: Repertoire TCRs were checked for matches against a reference library of SARS-CoV-2-specific TCRs that had been generated using the MIRA antigen-specificity platform. Breadth meant the fraction of unique TCRs that were SARS-CoV-2-associated, whereas depth meant the fraction of total T cells that were SARS-CoV-2-associated. Using the MIRA data, each spike-specific TCR was assigned both to the spike region to which the TCR was reactive and to a CD4 or CD8 class. Log10-transformed breadth and depth values were compared by one-way ANOVA with Sidak's multiple comparisons tests. Here the immuneACCESS table is served through TCRdb, limited to in-frame sequences with V and J called. Missing clones are a known gap in these copies; in checked studies unresolved V genes cover under half, and the rest lacks a known reason. V and J calls and clone size are copied from that table; D and trimming were computed from the DNA. This sample lists over 130,000 clones; about 91% were detected once. The top ten clonotypes cover 4% to 5% of the sample.

A remark on this clone: Its binding antigen is unknown. It has no much larger one-base neighbor in the sample; base qualities were not kept.

This specimen was peripheral blood, taken on day 0 of AZD1222 vaccination. The receptor was derived from an adult in good health.

CDR3 reads: CASSFRDYGYTF. The sequenced DNA: TGCGCCAGCAGTTTTAGGGACTATGGCTACACCTTC. The chain is made from TRBV10-2 and TRBJ1-2, with the identity of the D gene unclear. Spanning cysteine to phenylalanine, the CDR3 consists of 12 amino acids. CDR3 DNA is the only sequence kept; it has 36 bases, read in frame from the first base. The V and J ends are trimmed by 5 bases and 3 bases, leaving 7 bases between them. CDR1 and CDR2 are read off the germline V gene as WSHSY and SAAADI.